A selection of T cell receptor beta chains follows, all from one sample in a study of blood T cell repertoires in COVID-19. Generated by immunoSEQ multiplex PCR, the TCRdb table keeps only in-frame clones and is missing some. This table holds about 190,000 clones, roughly 81% found once. The sample taken for sequencing was peripheral blood. These receptor sequences come from a woman aged 70-85 years with active or convalescent COVID-19. Both conserved end residues are part of each CDR3. A D gene is named only where the DNA matches it firmly. Clone size is given for some rows only: seen once, a few or many times, or a class if the clone is expanded.

size: .; V: TRBV19; length: 14; D: TRBD2; J: TRBJ2-7; CDR3: CASSQNGRESEQYF; DNA: TGTGCCAGTAGTCAGAACGGGAGGGAATCTGAGCAGTACTTC
size: .; V: TRBV28; length: 17; D: TRBD1; J: TRBJ1-3; CDR3: CASSLFPGQGSGNTIYF; DNA: TGTGCCAGCAGTTTATTCCCGGGACAGGGCTCTGGAAACACCATATATTTT
size: .; V: TRBV27; length: 17; D: TRBD2; J: TRBJ2-7; CDR3: CASSSGPGSGRNYEQYF; DNA: TGTGCCAGCAGTTCTGGCCCGGGAAGCGGGAGAAACTACGAGCAGTACTTC
size: .; V: TRBV25-1; length: 15; D: .; J: TRBJ1-4; CDR3: CASAEETATNEKLFF; DNA: TGTGCCAGCGCCGAGGAGACAGCAACTAATGAAAAACTGTTTTTT
size: .; V: TRBV6-5; length: 15; D: TRBD1; J: TRBJ1-2; CDR3: CASSYWTGGNYGYTF; DNA: TGTGCCAGCAGTTATTGGACAGGAGGAAACTATGGCTACACCTTC
size: .; V: TRBV11-2; length: 16; D: .; J: TRBJ1-2; CDR3: CASSSQTPQGGYGYTF; DNA: TGTGCCAGCAGCTCACAAACACCTCAGGGTGGCTATGGCTACACCTTC
size: .; V: TRBV11-2; length: 15; D: TRBD1; J: TRBJ1-2; CDR3: CASSPGTGVFYGYTF; DNA: TGTGCCAGCAGCCCCGGGACAGGAGTCTTCTATGGCTACACCTTC
size: few; V: TRBV7-9; length: 14; D: TRBD1; J: TRBJ1-2; CDR3: CASSSPDRGYGYTF; DNA: TGTGCCAGCAGCTCCCCTGACAGGGGCTATGGCTACACCTTC
size: .; V: TRBV15; length: 16; D: TRBD1; J: TRBJ2-7; CDR3: CATSRDPGQGAYEQYF; DNA: TGTGCCACCAGCAGAGATCCCGGACAGGGTGCCTACGAGCAGTACTTC
size: few; V: TRBV25-1; length: 16; D: .; J: TRBJ2-5; CDR3: CASSEYGQGSQETQYF; DNA: TGTGCCAGCAGTGAATATGGGCAGGGCTCACAAGAGACCCAGTACTTC
size: .; V: TRBV30; length: 13; D: .; J: TRBJ1-2; CDR3: CAWWEGGHGGYTF; DNA: TGTGCCTGGTGGGAGGGGGGGCACGGCGGCTACACCTTC
size: .; V: TRBV4-1; length: 16; D: .; J: TRBJ1-2; CDR3: CASSQVDLGLGTPYTF; DNA: TGCGCCAGCAGCCAAGTCGATCTGGGACTCGGCACCCCTTACACCTTC
size: .; V: TRBV7-3; length: 18; D: TRBD1; J: TRBJ2-6; CDR3: CASSLLGQGAPGANVLTF; DNA: TGTGCCAGCAGCTTATTAGGACAGGGGGCGCCTGGGGCCAACGTCCTGACTTTC
size: .; V: TRBV10-3; length: 14; D: .; J: TRBJ1-4; CDR3: CAIGREGLGEKLFF; DNA: TGTGCCATCGGCCGGGAGGGACTTGGTGAAAAACTGTTTTTT
size: .; V: TRBV2; length: 14; D: TRBD1; J: TRBJ1-1; CDR3: CASSGRQGGTEAFF; DNA: TGTGCCAGCAGTGGAAGACAGGGAGGCACTGAAGCTTTCTTT
size: .; V: TRBV28; length: 17; D: TRBD2; J: TRBJ2-1; CDR3: CASSLWGTSGSFNEQFF; DNA: TGTGCCAGCAGTTTGTGGGGGACTAGCGGGAGCTTCAATGAGCAGTTCTTC
size: once; V: TRBV27; length: 15; D: TRBD2; J: TRBJ2-5; CDR3: CARWGGLAGQETQYF; DNA: TGTGCCAGATGGGGGGGACTAGCGGGCCAAGAGACCCAGTACTTC
size: .; V: TRBV6-5; length: 12; D: TRBD2; J: TRBJ2-4; CDR3: CASSPTSGIQYF; DNA: TGTGCCAGCAGTCCGACTAGCGGCATTCAGTACTTC
size: .; V: TRBV28; length: 14; D: .; J: TRBJ2-7; CDR3: CASRPQGSPYEQYF; DNA: TGTGCCAGCAGGCCACAGGGAAGCCCCTACGAGCAGTACTTC
size: .; V: TRBV18; length: 19; D: TRBD2; J: TRBJ2-1; CDR3: CASSPRLAGAKGSYNEQFF; DNA: TGTGCCAGCTCACCACGACTAGCGGGTGCGAAAGGGTCCTACAATGAGCAGTTCTTC
size: .; V: TRBV6-5; length: 15; D: .; J: TRBJ1-2; CDR3: CASSTGIGTGTGYTF; DNA: TGTGCCAGCAGTACCGGAATTGGTACAGGGACTGGCTACACCTTC
size: .; V: TRBV11-2; length: 14; D: TRBD1; J: TRBJ1-2; CDR3: CASRERDRDYGYTF; DNA: TGTGCCAGCAGGGAACGGGACAGAGACTATGGCTACACCTTC
size: .; V: TRBV7-2; length: 14; D: TRBD1; J: TRBJ1-1; CDR3: CASSLEGAGTEAFF; DNA: TGTGCCAGCAGCTTAGAGGGGGCGGGTACTGAAGCTTTCTTT
size: once; V: TRBV19; length: 15; D: .; J: TRBJ1-5; CDR3: CASSMDGGSNQPQHF; DNA: TGTGCCAGTAGTATGGATGGAGGTAGCAATCAGCCCCAGCATTTT
size: .; V: TRBV2; length: 14; D: .; J: TRBJ1-3; CDR3: CASSRAGSGNTIYF; DNA: TGTGCCAGCAGTCGGGCGGGCTCTGGAAACACCATATATTTT
size: .; V: TRBV5-1; length: 14; D: TRBD1; J: TRBJ2-7; CDR3: CASSPQGARYEQYF; DNA: TGCGCCAGCAGCCCCCAGGGGGCACGGTACGAGCAGTACTTC
size: few; V: TRBV11-3; length: 15; D: .; J: TRBJ1-5; CDR3: CARNPAPCYNQPQHF; DNA: TGTGCCAGAAACCCCGCCCCTTGCTACAATCAGCCCCAGCATTTT
size: .; V: TRBV18; length: 14; D: .; J: TRBJ1-2; CDR3: CASSPGERSYGYTF; DNA: TGTGCCAGCTCACCAGGGGAGCGAAGCTATGGCTACACCTTC
size: .; V: TRBV2; length: 14; D: TRBD2; J: TRBJ2-1; CDR3: CASRSSGTYNEQFF; DNA: TGTGCCAGCCGGTCTAGCGGGACCTACAATGAGCAGTTCTTC